Here is one TCR beta chain with its context. The clone's antigen remains unknown. Nothing much larger sits one base from this clone, and base qualities are not available. To sequence the TCRbeta CDR3 region, genomic DNA was isolated from the sorted cells. TCRbeta CDR3 regions were sequenced using the immunoSEQ Assay. TCRdb stores this immuneACCESS table with in-frame sequences only. Part of the clones is absent; in the studies checked, under half of the shortfall reflects unresolved V genes, and no reason is known for the rest. This sample has about 30,000 clones in its table, and 90% of those were observed once. Approximately 25% of the sample is held by the ten biggest clonotypes. This sample stems from a study of OX40 agonist ivuxolimab in advanced cancers. Context from the whole study: Ivuxolimab, which targeted the costimulatory receptor OX40 (CD134), was an agonistic, fully human IgG2 monoclonal antibody. Intravenous ivuxolimab was administered to patients every 2 weeks at six dose levels: 0.01, 0.1, 0.3, 1.5, 3 and 10 mg/kg. Among the roughly 50 dose-escalation patients, roughly 20 had hepatocellular carcinoma, 15 or so melanoma, 9 renal cell carcinoma and 9 head and neck cancer. A male proportion of nearly 85% and a mean age of approximately 61 years, ranging from about 20 to 85, were recorded for the dose-escalation cohort. Patients were allowed to have had prior anti-PD-1, anti-PD-L1 or anti-CTLA-4 therapy, and 30% to 40% of the dose-escalation patients had been treated with checkpoint inhibitors. Three dose-escalation patients achieved partial responses, one with hepatocellular carcinoma and two with cutaneous melanoma. Peripheral TCRbeta sequencing aimed to test whether ivuxolimab altered TCR sequence diversity and caused clonal T-cell expansion. The paper describes the monotherapy dose-escalation part (N ≈ 50 patients) of the phase I trial of ivuxolimab.

Overall study outcomes, separate from this receptor: Low levels of normalized T-cell clonal expansion were also seen in some patients who did not respond. Clonal expansion of both CD4+ and CD8+ blood T cells was observed from baseline to week 6 at doses 0.1 to 3.0 mg/kg. After ivuxolimab, expanded clones were on average more numerous among CD8+ T cells than among CD4+ T cells. In partial responders in the 0.1-3.0 mg/kg groups, normalized peripheral clonal expansion was found to be among the lowest, especially among CD8+ T cells. The antigen specificity of the peripheral T cells that underwent clonal expansion was not determined.

The trial excluded patients who had a history of autoimmune disease or were on systemic immunosuppression. Peripheral blood for TCR sequencing was collected from all dose cohorts at baseline, on cycle 4 day 1, and on cycle 7 day 1. The samples were drawn from a first-in-human, open-label, multicenter phase I dose-escalation trial of ivuxolimab. Adults with locally advanced or metastatic melanoma, renal cell carcinoma, hepatocellular carcinoma or head and neck squamous cell carcinoma were enrolled in the trial. Before TCR sequencing, CD4+ and CD8+ T cells were separately sorted from peripheral blood. The receptor was isolated from an adult with an advanced solid tumor such as melanoma, head and neck, liver or kidney cancer. The sample consisted of CD4+ or CD8+ T cells sorted from blood, taken in a trial of the OX40 agonist ivuxolimab.

The CDR3 region reads CASSYGQGETQYF. In nucleotide form, the sequence is TGTGCCAGCAGTTACGGTCAAGGAGAGACCCAGTACTTC. The receptor chain draws on TRBV6-6 and TRBJ2-5; the D gene lacks a confident call. Trimming takes 2 bases from V and 4 bases from J, and the germline ends sit 8 bases apart. CDR1 and CDR2 are read off the germline V gene (reference sequence) as MNHNY and SVGAGI. Reading from cysteine to phenylalanine, the CDR3 counts 13 amino acids. Only the CDR3 part of the read is kept: 39 bases, read in frame from the first base.